This T cell receptor (beta chain) was profiled in a study of human T cells and chemical hapten exposure. This clonotype was observed at least ten times. Individual cDNA molecules (in the library) carried attached unique molecular identifiers. TCRdb processed the RACE reads anew with MiXCR; each CDR3 protein has one entry. Seen here are about 46,000 distinct CDR3 sequences, 3.5% to 4.5% observed once, and the top ten hold approximately 1.5%. Time point specified: healthy volunteer bleed at 2 weeks. From whole blood left unfractionated, total RNA was extracted. Looked up from germline, CDR1 is MNHEY and CDR2 is SVGAGI. The CDR3 totals 13 residues. V shed 0 bases and J shed 3 bases, with 5 bases lying between them.

The sequence was collected from a female donor in good health. Some clones in this sample may be carry-over from other donors' samples. This chain joins TRBV6-5 and TRBJ1-1; D not certain. What was sequenced was whole blood. CDR3 sequence reads: CASSYSRYTEAFF. CDR3 DNA sequence: TGTGCCAGCAGTTACTCGAGATACACTGAAGCTTTCTTT.